The clone carrying this T cell receptor beta chain was recorded many times. Its antigen is as yet unknown. The data derive from a study of Graves' ophthalmopathy and Graves' hyperthyroidism. Study outcomes and limitations: Separation of ophthalmopathy from stable hyperthyroidism was achieved by a 13-signature model, at roughly 88% sensitivity and approximately 84% specificity.

Out of around 10 ml of fresh peripheral blood, PBMCs were obtained. RNA transcripts were the source from which TCR beta CDR3 regions were amplified. HTBI-primed RT-PCR formed the first round, and a multiplex PCR formed the second. Each CDR3 protein gets one entry after TCRdb re-called the multiplex PCR reads with MiXCR. The sample records some 210,000 distinct CDR3 sequences, approximately 29% being singletons. The clonotype comes from a man over 45 with Graves' ophthalmopathy. Sequencing was carried out using peripheral blood.

CDR3 residues: CSVVVGSGAFF. CDR3 DNA: TGCAGCGTGGTGGTGGGATCTGGAGCTTTCTTT. This chain links TRBV29-1 with TRBJ1-1; no clear D. The CDR3 is made up of 11 amino acids. Germline lookup yields CDR1 SQVTM and CDR2 ANQGSEA. Trimming shortened V by 6 bases and J by 10 bases, and 15 bases separated the two germline ends.